The next 19 T cell receptor beta chains were all read from a single sample in a study of identical twins listed by TCRdb under 2016. Receptors were amplified or captured by 5' RACE. Sequencing instrument: Illumina HiSeq 2000. In-frame beta chains were kept once TCRdb had trimmed the public reads at Q25 with fastp and called clones with MiXCR. Rows with one shared CDR3 protein collapse into an entry with the most common genes and DNA. This sample gives some 600,000 distinct CDR3 sequences in total; just over 7% of them show up just once. The ten largest clones take up approximately 1.5% of the sample. The data also belong to a second study, concerning yellow fever vaccine responses in identical twins.

The sequencing input was PBMCs. The receptors stem from a woman aged 18-30 years in good health.

In its sample, this clonotype was seen a few times. The chain links TRBV6-6 to TRBJ2-5; possibly TRBD1 for D (5 bases). V lost 0 bases, J lost 5 bases, and 7 bases lay in between. The CDR3 spans 13 residues. Germline V gene lookup returns CDR1 MNHNY and CDR2 SVGAGI (reference sequence). CDR3 in amino acids: CASSYSKGETQYF. The CDR3 nucleotides are TGTGCCAGCAGTTACTCCAAGGGGGAGACCCAGTACTTC.

This clonotype was counted between two and nine times. This sequence joins TRBV29-1 and TRBJ2-1; a weak D match, TRBD2 (6 bases). Trimming cost V 4 bases and J 4 bases, with 14 bases left between them. CDR1 and CDR2 (germline): SQVTM, ANQGSEA. The CDR3 spans 14 residues. The CDR3 here is CSVALGTPYNEQFF. The CDR3 nucleotides read TGCAGCGTTGCCCTAGGGACTCCATACAATGAGCAGTTCTTC.

This clonotype turned up a few times. J is TRBJ2-2 and V is TRBV7-6; no clear D gene. Deletions cut 5 bases from V and 4 bases from J, with 8 bases between. Germline V gene data show CDR1 as SGHVS and CDR2 as FNYEAQ. The CDR3 extends over 13 amino acids. The CDR3 DNA sequence: TGTGCCAGCAGCCTGGAACGCACCGGGGAGCTGTTTTTT. Its translation is CASSLERTGELFF.

This clonotype was detected many times. The chain employs TRBV7-2 and TRBJ2-5, with 7 bases matching TRBD1. The CDR3 covers 13 residues. After removal of 5 bases from V and 6 bases from J, the junction contained 6 bases not matched to a gene. Germline values: CDR1 SGHTA, CDR2 FQGNSA. CDR3 DNA: TGTGCCAGCAGCCCCGACAGGGCAAAGACCCAGTACTTC. Translating it yields CASSPDRAKTQYF. Looking up the rest from reference TRBV7-2 and TRBJ2-5 gives the full variable domain: GAGVSQSPSNKVTEKGKDVELRCDPISGHTALYWYRQSLGQGLEFLIYFQGNSAPDKSGLPSDRFSAERTGGSVSTLTIQRTQQEDSAVYLCASSPDRAKTQYFGPGTRLLVL.

The chain combines TRBV5-1 with TRBJ2-5; D is ambiguous. The V end was cut by 4 bases, the J end by 5 bases, with 15 bases between. Germline assignment: CDR1 SGHRS and CDR2 YFSETQ. The CDR3 length is 14 residues. CDR3 region: CASSPGPGSETQYF. In DNA, the CDR3 is TGCGCCAGCAGCCCCGGTCCGGGTTCGGAGACCCAGTACTTC.

This clonotype was found a few times. CDR3 loop: CAISWGLAGVGETQYF. In DNA, the CDR3 is TGTGCCATCAGTTGGGGACTAGCGGGGGTTGGAGAGACCCAGTACTTC. The genes are TRBV10-3 and TRBJ2-5, with 14 bases fitting TRBD2. The CDR3 has 16 residues. The ends lost 5 bases at V and 4 bases at J; junction bases unmatched: 6. Per the germline V gene, CDR1 is ENHRY and CDR2 is SYGVKD.

The rearrangement links TRBV6-5 to TRBJ1-1; D unclear. Germline V gene data show CDR1 as MNHEY and CDR2 as SVGAGI. V shed 0 bases and J shed 0 bases, with 8 bases lying between them. The CDR3 is made up of 15 amino acids. The CDR3 region has the DNA TGTGCCAGCAGTTACTCGATGCCGATGAACACTGAAGCTTTCTTT. As protein: CASSYSMPMNTEAFF.

The J gene is TRBJ2-6, the V gene TRBV5-1, with TRBD1 matching over 11 bases. In germline, CDR1 is SGHRS, CDR2 YFSETQ. With V trimmed by 0 bases and J by 0 bases, 2 bases remained unmatched. This CDR3 comprises 18 residues. The CDR3 DNA is TGCGCCAGCAGCTTGGGAGGACAGGGGGCCTCTGGGGCCAACGTCCTGACTTTC. Protein: CASSLGGQGASGANVLTF.

This clonotype was seen ten or more times. This chain connects TRBV7-9 to TRBJ2-5; no clear D. V dropped 11 bases and J dropped 1 base, with 8 bases sitting between them. Germline V lookup: CDR1 SEHNR, CDR2 FQNEAQ (reference sequence). This CDR3 is built from 11 residues. CDR3 DNA sequence: TGTGCCGCCGGCGGCCAAGAGACCCAGTACTTC. This translates into CAAGGQETQYF. Full variable domain (rest looked up from reference TRBV7-9 and TRBJ2-5): DTGVSQNPRHKITKRGQNVTFRCDPISEHNRLYWYRQTLGQGPEFLTYFQNEAQLEKSRLLSDRFSAERPKGSFSTLEIQRTEQGDSAMYLCAAGGQETQYFGPGTRLLVL.

This clonotype was detected a few times. The chain joins TRBV24-1 to TRBJ2-5; D call uncertain. There are 17 residues in the CDR3. The V and J ends lost 4 bases and 0 bases respectively, with 17 bases between them. Germline V CDR1 and CDR2: KGHDR, SFDVKD. CDR3: CATSEFLVGVYQETQYF. The CDR3 DNA reads TGTGCCACCAGTGAATTCTTAGTTGGAGTCTACCAAGAGACCCAGTACTTC.

This clonotype was seen more than once but under ten times. The V gene is TRBV2, the J gene TRBJ2-1, with 7 positions matching TRBD2. J gave up 4 bases and V 1 base, and 4 bases lay outside the gene matches. This CDR3 is built from 15 residues. Per the germline V gene, CDR1 is SNHLY and CDR2 is FYNNEI. The CDR3 DNA reads TGTGCCAGCAGTGAAGGGCTAGCGGAGTACAATGAGCAGTTCTTC. This sequence encodes CASSEGLAEYNEQFF.

This clonotype was counted ten times or more. The chain recombines TRBV10-3 with TRBJ1-1; the D is unclear. The length of the CDR3 is 13 residues. Germline CDR1 reads ENHRY; CDR2 reads SYGVKD. Deletions cut 5 bases from V and 4 bases from J, with 11 bases between. CDR3: CAISQTGSTEAFF. The CDR3 region has the DNA TGTGCCATCAGTCAGACCGGTTCCACTGAAGCTTTCTTT.

In its sample, this clonotype was seen a few times. V usage is TRBV6-5 and J usage is TRBJ2-4; D might be TRBD2 (7 bases). The ends were cut back, 0 bases at V and 7 bases at J, with 13 bases in the middle. Germline V gene sequence: CDR1 MNHEY, CDR2 SVGAGI. The CDR3 is made up of 15 amino acids. The CDR3 nucleotides read TGTGCCAGCAGTTACTCCACAGGGAGGGACAACATTCAGTACTTC. This translates into CASSYSTGRDNIQYF.

V is TRBV4-1 and J is TRBJ2-5; TRBD2 aligns across 7 bases. The trim removed 2 bases at V and 5 bases at J, leaving 8 bases unmatched. The germline CDR1 and CDR2 sequences are MGHRA and YSYEKL. This CDR3 has 15 residues. Here the CDR3 reads CASSQSTSEWETQYF. CDR3 in DNA: TGCGCCAGCAGCCAATCCACTAGCGAATGGGAGACCCAGTACTTC.

This chain uses TRBV6-2 or TRBV6-3 with TRBJ2-2; 8 bases are a match to TRBD2. This CDR3 is built from 16 residues. After removal of 2 bases from V and 4 bases from J, the junction contained 6 bases not matched to a gene. The germline gives CDR1 MNHEY, CDR2 SVGEGT. CDR3 protein: CASSYVLAEVTGELFF. CDR3 DNA: TGTGCCAGCAGTTACGTACTAGCGGAGGTCACCGGGGAGCTGTTTTTT.

This clonotype was picked up many times. In DNA, the CDR3 is TGTGCCACCAGCACTCTAGCGGGAGGGAAGGTCGCCGGGGAGCTGTTTTTT. Translation: CATSTLAGGKVAGELFF. The J gene is TRBJ2-2, the V gene TRBV15; 12 bases line up with TRBD2. Trimming took 4 bases from V and 6 from J; bases not matched to a gene: 9. Germline CDR1 and CDR2: LNHNV and YYDKDF (reference sequence). The CDR3 is made up of 17 amino acids.

This clonotype was seen many times. The V and J genes are TRBV29-1 and TRBJ2-2; D ambiguous. Trimming shortened V by 2 bases and J by 5 bases, and 6 bases separated the two germline ends. The CDR3 is made up of 12 amino acids. Germline loops: CDR1 SQVTM, CDR2 ANQGSEA. The CDR3 loop is CSVEWGTGELFF. CDR3 coding DNA: TGCAGCGTTGAATGGGGTACCGGGGAGCTGTTTTTT.

Comment on this clonotype: Sequence at one end of the junction differs from germline and may be a read error. V is TRBV20-1 and J is TRBJ2-3; D assignment may be TRBD1 or TRBD2 (6 bases each). The CDR3 spans 11 residues. The germline gives CDR1 DFQATT, CDR2 SNEGSKA (reference sequence). The CDR3 spells CSASTGGPPLF. The CDR3 DNA reads as TGCAGTGCTAGTACCGGGGGCCCCCCCCTTTTT.

This clonotype came up many times. The rearrangement uses TRBV24-1 and TRBJ2-1; D unclear. Looked up from germline, CDR1 is KGHDR and CDR2 is SFDVKD. V lost 3 bases, J lost 2 bases, and 13 bases lay in between. The CDR3 runs to 16 residues. DNA of the CDR3: TGTGCCACCAGTGATATTGACCGATACACCTACAATGAGCAGTTCTTC. As protein: CATSDIDRYTYNEQFF.